A selection of T cell receptor beta chains follows, all from one sample in a study of CXCR3-negative and CXCR3-positive naive CD8 T cells. TCRdb re-called the 5' RACE reads; every CDR3 protein appears as one record, without DNA. This sample's table has 80,000 to 95,000 distinct CDR3 sequences. The sequenced material came from naive CXCR3- CD8+ T cells from blood. These TCRs come from a human donor in good health. Some clones in this sample may be carry-over from other donors' samples. Each CDR3 is given with its conserved first and last residue. Fields, in order: J gene, V gene, CDR3 protein.

j_gene: TRBJ2-7; v_gene: TRBV4-3; CDR3aa: CASSQDLLTASLNEQYF
j_gene: TRBJ2-7; v_gene: TRBV20-1; CDR3aa: CSAREGETYEQYF
j_gene: TRBJ2-7; v_gene: TRBV6-1; CDR3aa: CASSEARGSSYEQYF
j_gene: TRBJ2-1; v_gene: TRBV2; CDR3aa: CASTAAGLYNEQFF
j_gene: TRBJ2-5; v_gene: TRBV2; CDR3aa: CARQVRAYQETQYF
j_gene: TRBJ2-7; v_gene: TRBV6-5; CDR3aa: CASSAVTSFEQYF
j_gene: TRBJ2-7; v_gene: TRBV27; CDR3aa: CASSWGSEGYEQYF
j_gene: TRBJ2-7; v_gene: TRBV7-8; CDR3aa: CASSPLDGHNYEQYF
j_gene: TRBJ2-7; v_gene: TRBV28; CDR3aa: CASSFGTGGAYEQYF
j_gene: TRBJ2-3; v_gene: TRBV24-1; CDR3aa: CATSDSSNTGPPSTDTQYF
j_gene: TRBJ1-1; v_gene: TRBV12-3/TRBV12-4; CDR3aa: CASSLGAEAFF
j_gene: TRBJ2-7; v_gene: TRBV12-5; CDR3aa: CASGPGTGAYEQYF
j_gene: TRBJ2-1; v_gene: TRBV15; CDR3aa: CATSSGTYNEQFF
j_gene: TRBJ2-7; v_gene: TRBV2; CDR3aa: CASTGTPSYEQYF
j_gene: TRBJ1-2; v_gene: TRBV4-3; CDR3aa: CASSQSDSGKGYTF
j_gene: TRBJ2-2; v_gene: TRBV4-3; CDR3aa: CASSQDRGRGRNTGELFF
j_gene: TRBJ2-5; v_gene: TRBV29-1; CDR3aa: CSADDPLREETQYF
j_gene: TRBJ2-1; v_gene: TRBV3-1; CDR3aa: CASSPPSGYNEQFF
j_gene: TRBJ2-2; v_gene: TRBV28; CDR3aa: CASSKRTGYTGELFF
j_gene: TRBJ2-1; v_gene: TRBV10-3; CDR3aa: CAISESRSSYNEQFF
j_gene: TRBJ1-2; v_gene: TRBV10-3; CDR3aa: CAIKGTGFNYGYTF
j_gene: TRBJ2-7; v_gene: TRBV29-1; CDR3aa: CSVDQGGYSYEQYF
j_gene: TRBJ1-1; v_gene: TRBV13; CDR3aa: CASSLGRWGSTEAFF
j_gene: TRBJ2-7; v_gene: TRBV9; CDR3aa: CASSAPGYYEQYF
j_gene: TRBJ1-1; v_gene: TRBV29-1; CDR3aa: CSATDSGTEAFF
j_gene: TRBJ2-1; v_gene: TRBV14; CDR3aa: CASSQETSGGYNEQFF
j_gene: TRBJ2-5; v_gene: TRBV7-6; CDR3aa: CASSFQIAGGETQYF
j_gene: TRBJ2-7; v_gene: TRBV9; CDR3aa: CASSHTGTEIYEQYF
j_gene: TRBJ1-5; v_gene: TRBV28; CDR3aa: CASSLTPYSNQPQHF
j_gene: TRBJ1-1; v_gene: TRBV13; CDR3aa: CASTLHPNTEAFF
j_gene: TRBJ2-7; v_gene: TRBV29-1; CDR3aa: CSVVHPGAYYEQYF
j_gene: TRBJ1-1; v_gene: TRBV6-5; CDR3aa: CASSPRGLGDTEAFF
j_gene: TRBJ2-5; v_gene: TRBV5-1; CDR3aa: CASSDGGQGAETQYF
j_gene: TRBJ2-1; v_gene: TRBV29-1; CDR3aa: CSTQAALDSYNEQFF
j_gene: TRBJ2-7; v_gene: TRBV12-3/TRBV12-4; CDR3aa: CASKPDGSYEQYF
j_gene: TRBJ2-7; v_gene: TRBV29-1; CDR3aa: CSGVTGTEQYF
j_gene: TRBJ2-1; v_gene: TRBV5-1; CDR3aa: CASRGLAGGRSSYNEQFF
j_gene: TRBJ2-2; v_gene: TRBV4-3; CDR3aa: CASSLFPGTPNTGELFF
j_gene: TRBJ1-1; v_gene: TRBV12-3/TRBV12-4; CDR3aa: CASSLGRTEAFF